A selection of T cell receptor beta chains follows, all from one sample in a study of T cell responses to AZD1222 COVID-19 vaccine. Method: immunoSEQ multiplex PCR; TCRdb's copy keeps in-frame clones and lacks some. The sample has some 190,000 clones; about nine tenths are singletons. The material was peripheral blood, obtained 28 days after the second AZD1222 dose. These TCRs come from an adult who received the AZD1222 COVID-19 vaccine. Each CDR3 is given with its conserved first and last residue.

>TRBV12-3/TRBV12-4
CASSLHTEAFF
>TRBV2
CASSEEGGGYTF
>TRBV11-2
CASSLGPTSTDTQYF
>TRBV7-2
CASSFEAHYNEQFF
>TRBV3-1/TRBV3-2
CASSPSAGRETEAFF
>TRBV7-9
CASSPRGDLSGYTF
>TRBV12-3/TRBV12-4
CASSLTLQETQYF
>TRBV7-9
CASSLVSVETQYF
>TRBV29-1
CSVPLGQGNTEAFF
>TRBV29-1
CSVKRDRAYNEQFF
>TRBV3-1/TRBV3-2
CASSQYMGRRKGDTIYF
>TRBV30
CAWSPGQASTIYF
>TRBV18
CASSPTRTGTQYF
>TRBV10-1
CANPRGGGPDYGYTF
>TRBV6-5
CASSYRSPPGGYGYTF
>TRBV11-2
CASSSGTGKNIQYF
>TRBV7-9
CASSPPVGGAYGYTF
>TRBV3-1/TRBV3-2
CASSPLAGGVRNEQFF
>TRBV9
CASSPMGQGNYGYTF
>TRBV20-1
CSASDGPNEKLFF
>TRBV7-9
CASSPRVGETQYF
>TRBV13
CASSSGQGRTEAFF
>TRBV18
CASSSAAHRGLNTEAFF
>TRBV25-1
CASSEYSTRTDTQYF
>TRBV6-5
CASSMTVLNEKLFF
>TRBV5-1
CASSLGDSQPQHF
>TRBV18
CASSLPQGDTQYF
>TRBV6-5
CASIGTGGHGNEQFF
>TRBV7-6
CASSSQDNQPQHF
>TRBV2
CASRYGQGDDANYGYTF
>TRBV11-3
CASSLGWLAGGARGTGELFF
>TRBV18
CASSPPPGGGATEAFF
>TRBV6-5
CASSYSLTGGQPQHF
>TRBV2
CASMTSGRAGAKNIQYF
>TRBV5-1
CASSPSLHNYEQYF
>TRBV5-1
CASSYGPPLREKLFF
>TRBV25-1
CASRTGGVYNEQFF
>TRBV6-5
CASSLNYRAEKLFF
>TRBV7-9
CASSLRLPTDTQYF
>TRBV19
CASSPAGGTLSPQHF
>TRBV2
CASNLNGNQPQHF